Listed below are T cell receptor beta chains from one sample, sequenced in a study of T cells in Graves' hyperthyroidism and ophthalmopathy. TCRdb analysed the multiplex PCR reads with MiXCR anew, one entry per CDR3 protein. Of some 300,000 distinct CDR3 sequences in the sample, roughly an eighth were seen once. Sequencing used blood. Receptor source: a woman aged 40 to 49 with Graves' hyperthyroidism. CDR3s include the opening cysteine and the closing phenylalanine or tryptophan. The D gene is left open where the match is weak. Clone size is shown for a subset of rows, as once, few, many or a class of expanded clone.

j_gene | v_gene | d_gene | abundance | CDR3aa | CDR3nt
TRBJ2-6 | TRBV19 | TRBD1 | few | CASISDRVDNVLTF | TGTGCCAGTATTTCGGACAGGGTCGACAACGTCCTGACTTTC
TRBJ1-2 | TRBV28 | TRBD1 | many | CASSVGQGAGYGYTF | TGTGCCAGCAGTGTCGGACAGGGGGCGGGCTATGGCTACACCTTC
TRBJ1-2 | TRBV20-1 | TRBD1 | . | CSTIPGTGGNYGYTF | TGCAGTACTATTCCCGGGACAGGGGGCAACTATGGCTACACCTTC
TRBJ2-3 | TRBV24-1 | TRBD2 | . | CATSDFSTSGRTDTQYF | TGTGCCACCAGTGATTTTTCGACTAGCGGACGCACAGATACGCAGTATTTT
TRBJ2-1 | TRBV11-1 | . | few | CASSLAKFRGGGEQFF | TGTGCCAGCAGCTTGGCGAAATTTCGGGGTGGGGGTGAGCAGTTCTTC
TRBJ1-1 | TRBV10-3 | . | many | CAISEGGTNTEAFF | TGTGCCATCAGTGAGGGGGGGACAAACACTGAAGCTTTCTTT
TRBJ2-7 | TRBV12-3/TRBV12-4 | TRBD1 | . | CASSLARTGGALYEQYF | TGTGCCAGCAGTTTAGCCCGGACAGGTGGTGCCCTATACGAGCAGTACTTC
TRBJ2-4 | TRBV28 | . | many | CASTWGTLAKNIQYF | TGTGCCAGCACCTGGGGGACTCTAGCCAAAAACATTCAGTACTTC
TRBJ1-6 | TRBV27 | TRBD1 | many | CASSPGTGNSPLHF | TGTGCCAGCAGTCCCGGGACAGGAAATTCACCCCTCCACTTT
TRBJ1-6 | TRBV7-9 | TRBD1 | many | CASRGGQGNSPLHF | TGTGCCAGCCGAGGGGGACAGGGCAATTCACCCCTCCACTTT
TRBJ2-7 | TRBV2 | . | . | CASSEASYEQYF | TGTGCCAGCAGTGAAGCTTCCTACGAGCAGTACTTC
TRBJ2-3 | TRBV20-1 | . | many | CSARDWSDTQYF | TGCAGTGCTAGAGATTGGTCGGATACGCAGTATTTT
TRBJ2-7 | TRBV6-1 | TRBD1 | few | CATSGTGGLEQYF | TGTGCCACCTCCGGGACAGGGGGCCTCGAGCAGTACTTC